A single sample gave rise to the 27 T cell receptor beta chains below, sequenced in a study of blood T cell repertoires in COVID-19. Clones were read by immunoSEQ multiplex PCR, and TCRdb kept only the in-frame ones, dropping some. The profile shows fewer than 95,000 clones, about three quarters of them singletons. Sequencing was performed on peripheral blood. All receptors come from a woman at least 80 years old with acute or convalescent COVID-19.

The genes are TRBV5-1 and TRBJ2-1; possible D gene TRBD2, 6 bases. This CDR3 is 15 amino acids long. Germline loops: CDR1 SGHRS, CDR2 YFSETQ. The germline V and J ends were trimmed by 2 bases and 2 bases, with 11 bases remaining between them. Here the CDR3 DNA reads TGCGCCAGCAGCTTTGGGGGGATGACCTACAATGAGCAGTTCTTC. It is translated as CASSFGGMTYNEQFF.

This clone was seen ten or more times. The CDR3 nucleotides read TGTGCCAGCAGCTGGGGGGGTAGTGGTAGCAATCAGCCCCAGCATTTT. Amino acids: CASSWGGSGSNQPQHF. The chain uses TRBV7-2 and TRBJ1-5; maybe TRBD1 (5 bases). Germline CDR1 reads SGHTA; CDR2 reads FQGNSA. V shed 4 bases and J shed 0 bases, with 13 bases lying between them. The CDR3 has 16 amino acids.

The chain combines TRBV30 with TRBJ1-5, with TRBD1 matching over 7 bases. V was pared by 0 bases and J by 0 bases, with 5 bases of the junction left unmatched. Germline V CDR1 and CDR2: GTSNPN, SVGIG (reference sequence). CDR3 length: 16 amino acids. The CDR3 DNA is TGTGCCTGGAGTGTAAGGACAGGCTATAGCAATCAGCCCCAGCATTTT. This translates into CAWSVRTGYSNQPQHF.

The CDR3 region has the DNA TGTGCCAGCAGTCCCAGGGGGCGCATTCTGCTCTATGGCTACACCTTC. Protein sequence: CASSPRGRILLYGYTF. The V call is TRBV6-2 or TRBV6-3, the J call TRBJ1-2, with 8 bases fitting TRBD1. Germline V gives CDR1 MNHEY, CDR2 SVGEGT. The CDR3 loop spans 16 amino acids. V was pared by 5 bases and J by 4 bases, with 12 bases of the junction left unmatched.

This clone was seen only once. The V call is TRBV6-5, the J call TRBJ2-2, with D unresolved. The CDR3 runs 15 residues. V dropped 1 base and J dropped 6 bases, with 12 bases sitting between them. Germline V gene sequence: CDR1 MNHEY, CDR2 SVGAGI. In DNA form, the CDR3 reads TGTGCCAGCAGTTACTTCGGTTCCGGAGCCGGGGAGCTGTTTTTT. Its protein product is CASSYFGSGAGELFF.

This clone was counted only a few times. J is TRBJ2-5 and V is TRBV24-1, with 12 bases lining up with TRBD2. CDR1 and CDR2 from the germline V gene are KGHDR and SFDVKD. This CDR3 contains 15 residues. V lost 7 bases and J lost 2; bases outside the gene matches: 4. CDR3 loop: CATSRLAGDQETQYF. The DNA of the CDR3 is TGTGCCACCAGCAGACTAGCGGGGGATCAAGAGACCCAGTACTTC.

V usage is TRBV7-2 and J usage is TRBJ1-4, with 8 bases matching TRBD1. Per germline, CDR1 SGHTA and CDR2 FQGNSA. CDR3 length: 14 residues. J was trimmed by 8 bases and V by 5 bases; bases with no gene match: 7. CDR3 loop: CASSLQGVGEKLFF. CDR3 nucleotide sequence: TGTGCCAGCAGCCTACAGGGGGTCGGGGAAAAACTGTTTTTT.

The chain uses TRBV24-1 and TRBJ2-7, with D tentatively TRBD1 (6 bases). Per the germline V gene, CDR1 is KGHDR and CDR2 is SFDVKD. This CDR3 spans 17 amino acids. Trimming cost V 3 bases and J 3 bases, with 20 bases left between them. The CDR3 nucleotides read TGTGCCACCAGTGATGTACAAAAACGCAGGGGACACTACGAGCAGTACTTC. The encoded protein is CATSDVQKRRGHYEQYF.

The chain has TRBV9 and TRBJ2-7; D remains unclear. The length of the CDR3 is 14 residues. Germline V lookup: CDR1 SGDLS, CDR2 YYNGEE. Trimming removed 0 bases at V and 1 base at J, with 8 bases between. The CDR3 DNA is TGTGCCAGCAGCGTAGATGTCGGTTCCTACGAGCAGTACTTC. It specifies CASSVDVGSYEQYF.

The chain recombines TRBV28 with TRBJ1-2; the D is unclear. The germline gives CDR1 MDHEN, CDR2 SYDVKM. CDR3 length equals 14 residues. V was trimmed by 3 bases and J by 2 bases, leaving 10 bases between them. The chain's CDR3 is CASSLGGRNYGYTF. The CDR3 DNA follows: TGTGCCAGCAGTTTGGGAGGGAGGAACTATGGCTACACCTTC.

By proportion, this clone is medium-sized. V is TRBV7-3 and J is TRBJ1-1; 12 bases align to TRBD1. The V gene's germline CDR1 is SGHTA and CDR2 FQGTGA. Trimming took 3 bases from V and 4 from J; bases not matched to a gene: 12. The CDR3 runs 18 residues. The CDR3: CASSFSAGQGAFGTEAFF. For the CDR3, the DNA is TGTGCCAGCAGCTTTTCTGCGGGACAGGGGGCATTTGGCACTGAAGCTTTCTTT.

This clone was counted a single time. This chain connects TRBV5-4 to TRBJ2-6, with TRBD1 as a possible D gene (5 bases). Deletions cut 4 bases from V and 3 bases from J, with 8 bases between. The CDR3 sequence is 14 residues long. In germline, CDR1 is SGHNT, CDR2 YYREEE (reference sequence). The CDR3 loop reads CASSAGFGANVLTF. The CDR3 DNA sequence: TGTGCCAGCAGCGCAGGGTTTGGGGCCAACGTCCTGACTTTC.

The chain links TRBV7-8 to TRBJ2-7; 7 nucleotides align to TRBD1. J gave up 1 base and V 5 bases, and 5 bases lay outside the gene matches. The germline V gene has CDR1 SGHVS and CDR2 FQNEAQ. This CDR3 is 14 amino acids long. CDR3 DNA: TGTGCCAGCAGCACCGACAGGGTTTCCTACGAGCAGTACTTC. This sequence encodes CASSTDRVSYEQYF. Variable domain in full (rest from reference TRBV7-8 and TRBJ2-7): GAGVSQSPRYKVAKRGQDVALRCDPISGHVSLFWYQQALGQGPEFLTYFQNEAQLDKSGLPSDRFFAERPEGSVSTLKIQRTQQEDSAVYLCASSTDRVSYEQYFGPGTRLTVT.

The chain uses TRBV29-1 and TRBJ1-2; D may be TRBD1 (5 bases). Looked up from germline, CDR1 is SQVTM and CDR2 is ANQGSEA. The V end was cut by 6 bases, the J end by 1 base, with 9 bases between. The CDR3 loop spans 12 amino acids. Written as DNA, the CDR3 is TGCAGCGTCCCGGGGGTTAACTATGGCTACACCTTC. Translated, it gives CSVPGVNYGYTF.

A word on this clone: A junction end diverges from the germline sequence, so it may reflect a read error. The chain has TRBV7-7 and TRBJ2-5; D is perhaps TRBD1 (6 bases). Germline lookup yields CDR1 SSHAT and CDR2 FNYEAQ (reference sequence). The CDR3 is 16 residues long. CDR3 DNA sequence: TGTGCTAGCAGCTTAGCCGTCAGGGGTCGGGAAGAGACCCAGTACTTC. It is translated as CASSLAVRGREETQYF.

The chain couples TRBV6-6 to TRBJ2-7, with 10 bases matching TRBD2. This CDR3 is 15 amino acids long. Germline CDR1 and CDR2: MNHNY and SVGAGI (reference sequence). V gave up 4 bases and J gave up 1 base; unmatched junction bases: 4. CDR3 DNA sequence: TGTGCCAGCAGTTCCATAGCGGGGGGATCCTACGAGCAGTACTTC. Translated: CASSSIAGGSYEQYF.

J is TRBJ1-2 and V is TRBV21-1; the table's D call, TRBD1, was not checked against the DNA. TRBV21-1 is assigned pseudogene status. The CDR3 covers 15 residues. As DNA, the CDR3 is TGTGCCAGCAGCAAAGAACCAGGGGAATACTATGGCTACACCTTC. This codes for CASSKEPGEYYGYTF.

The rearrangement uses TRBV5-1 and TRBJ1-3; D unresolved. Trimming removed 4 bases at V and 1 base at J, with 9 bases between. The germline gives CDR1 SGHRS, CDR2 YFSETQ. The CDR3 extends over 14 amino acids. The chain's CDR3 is CASSDTGSGNTIYF. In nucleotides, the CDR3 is TGCGCCAGCAGCGACACGGGATCTGGAAACACCATATATTTT.

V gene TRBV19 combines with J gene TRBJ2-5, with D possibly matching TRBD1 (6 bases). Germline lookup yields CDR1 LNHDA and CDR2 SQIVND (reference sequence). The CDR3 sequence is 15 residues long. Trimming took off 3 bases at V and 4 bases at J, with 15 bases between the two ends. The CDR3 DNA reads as TGTGCCAGTAGTATCTCAGGGGCGCGTCGAGAGACCCAGTACTTC. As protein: CASSISGARRETQYF.

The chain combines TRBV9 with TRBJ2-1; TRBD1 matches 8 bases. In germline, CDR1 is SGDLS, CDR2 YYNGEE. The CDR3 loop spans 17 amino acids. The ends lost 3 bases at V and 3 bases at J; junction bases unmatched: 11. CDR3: CASSGNYKTGVYNEQFF. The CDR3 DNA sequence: TGTGCCAGCAGCGGAAACTACAAGACAGGGGTCTACAATGAGCAGTTCTTC.

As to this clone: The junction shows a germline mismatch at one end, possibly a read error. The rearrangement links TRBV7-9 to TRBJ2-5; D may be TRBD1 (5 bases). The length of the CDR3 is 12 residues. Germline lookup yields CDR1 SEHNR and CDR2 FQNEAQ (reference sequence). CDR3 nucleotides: TGTGCCAGCAGCTTGATCATAACAGGCCCGCACTTC. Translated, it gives CASSLIITGPHF.

The CDR3 spells CASSSTGMNTEAFF. CDR3 bases: TGTGCCAGCAGCTCGACAGGGATGAACACTGAAGCTTTCTTT. This chain uses TRBV7-9 with TRBJ1-1, with 7 positions matching TRBD1. The CDR3 loop spans 14 amino acids. V gave up 4 bases and J gave up 0 bases; unmatched junction bases: 2. Germline V gene sequence: CDR1 SEHNR, CDR2 FQNEAQ (reference sequence).

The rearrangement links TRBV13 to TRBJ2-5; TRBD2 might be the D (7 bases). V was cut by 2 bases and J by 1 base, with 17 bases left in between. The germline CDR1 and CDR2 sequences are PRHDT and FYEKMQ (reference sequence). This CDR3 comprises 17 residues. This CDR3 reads CASSLSLGGGPQETQYF. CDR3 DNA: TGTGCCAGCAGCTTAAGTTTAGGGGGGGGCCCCCAAGAGACCCAGTACTTC.

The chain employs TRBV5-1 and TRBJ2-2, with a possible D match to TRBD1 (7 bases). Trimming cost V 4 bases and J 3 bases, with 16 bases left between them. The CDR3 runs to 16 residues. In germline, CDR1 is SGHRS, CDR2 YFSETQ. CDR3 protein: CASSPPGGSDTGELFF. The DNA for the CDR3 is TGCGCCAGCAGCCCCCCAGGGGGGAGCGACACCGGGGAGCTGTTTTTT.

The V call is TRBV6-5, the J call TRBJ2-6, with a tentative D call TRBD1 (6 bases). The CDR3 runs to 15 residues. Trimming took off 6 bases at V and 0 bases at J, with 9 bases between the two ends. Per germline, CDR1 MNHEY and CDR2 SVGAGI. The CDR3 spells CASREDSSGANVLTF. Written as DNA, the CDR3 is TGTGCCAGCAGAGAGGACAGCTCTGGGGCCAACGTCCTGACTTTC.

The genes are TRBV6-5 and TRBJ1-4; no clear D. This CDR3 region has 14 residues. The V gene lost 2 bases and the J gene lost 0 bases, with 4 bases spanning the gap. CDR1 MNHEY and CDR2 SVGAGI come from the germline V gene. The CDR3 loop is CASSYTTTNEKLFF. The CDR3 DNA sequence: TGTGCCAGCAGTTACACAACAACTAATGAAAAACTGTTTTTT.

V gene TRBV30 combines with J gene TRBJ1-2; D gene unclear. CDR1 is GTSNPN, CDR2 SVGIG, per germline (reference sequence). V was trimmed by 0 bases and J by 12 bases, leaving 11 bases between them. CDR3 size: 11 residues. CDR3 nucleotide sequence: TGTGCCTGGAGTGTGGCACGCAAGAACACCTTC. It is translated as CAWSVARKNTF.